These 13 T cell receptor beta chains came from one sample sequenced in a study of T cell changes during pregnancy in multiple sclerosis. Some clones are missing from TCRdb's copy, which holds only in-frame ones; the method was immunoSEQ multiplex PCR. The top ten clones hold about 8% of a sample with about 40,000 clones, roughly 90% of them seen once. The sequencing used CD8+ T cells from peripheral blood mononuclear cells, collected before pregnancy. Every receptor here comes from a female donor with multiple sclerosis, enrolled in a pregnancy study.

Here the CDR3 reads CASSDSGGGTGANVLTF. CDR3 nucleotides: TGTGCCAGCAGTGACTCGGGGGGAGGGACTGGGGCCAACGTCCTGACTTTC. The rearrangement uses TRBV6-4 and TRBJ2-6, with 7 bases that match TRBD2. J lost 2 bases, V lost 0 bases, and 4 bases had no gene match. The CDR3 loop spans 17 amino acids. CDR1 and CDR2 (germline): MRHNA, SNTAGT.

DNA of the CDR3: TGTGCCAGCAGCCATTTGTCGGGCACTGAAGCTTTCTTT. Translated, it gives CASSHLSGTEAFF. The chain couples TRBV7-8 to TRBJ1-1; D not resolved. V dropped 5 bases and J dropped 4 bases, with 11 bases sitting between them. Looked up from germline, CDR1 is SGHVS and CDR2 is FQNEAQ. The CDR3 loop spans 13 amino acids.

The chain employs TRBV19 and TRBJ2-3; no reliable D call. The CDR3 has 15 amino acids. V was clipped by 3 bases and J by 0 bases, with 10 bases between them. Looked up from germline, CDR1 is LNHDA and CDR2 is SQIVND (reference sequence). This CDR3 is CASSIVLISTDTQYF. The CDR3 coding sequence is TGTGCCAGTAGTATTGTTCTAATCAGCACAGATACGCAGTATTTT. Variable domain in full (rest from reference TRBV19 and TRBJ2-3): DGGITQSPKYLFRKEGQNVTLSCEQNLNHDAMYWYRQDPGQGLRLIYYSQIVNDFQKGDIAEGYSVSREKKESFPLTVTSAQKNPTAFYLCASSIVLISTDTQYFGPGTRLTVL.

V gene TRBV4-2 combines with J gene TRBJ2-7; tentative D call: TRBD2 (6 bases). CDR1 is LGHNA and CDR2 is YNFKEQ in the germline V gene. V lost 6 bases and J lost 1, with 16 bases in between. The CDR3 consists of 15 residues. The CDR3 region has the DNA TGTGCCAGCAGTCCGTTCGGGGGAAGATCCTACGAGCAGTACTTC. The encoded protein is CASSPFGGRSYEQYF.

This chain uses TRBV27 with TRBJ2-1; D perhaps matches TRBD1 (6 bases). Per germline, CDR1 MNHEY and CDR2 SMNVEV (reference sequence). V shed 3 bases and J shed 7 bases, with 10 bases lying between them. The CDR3 runs to 13 residues. CDR3 residues: CASSFPGVNEQFF. Here the CDR3 DNA reads TGTGCCAGCAGTTTTCCAGGGGTGAATGAGCAGTTCTTC.

The chain has TRBV9 and TRBJ1-4; D call uncertain. The germline V gene has CDR1 SGDLS and CDR2 YYNGEE. The CDR3 runs 13 residues. The germline V and J ends were trimmed by 0 bases and 7 bases, with 7 bases remaining between them. The CDR3 DNA sequence: TGTGCCAGCAGCGTAGTACCCGGTGAAAAACTGTTTTTT. Amino acids: CASSVVPGEKLFF. The full variable domain, completed using reference TRBV9 and TRBJ1-4, is DSGVTQTPKHLITATGQRVTLRCSPRSGDLSVYWYQQSLDQGLQFLIQYYNGEERAKGNILERFSAQQFPDLHSELNLSSLELGDSALYFCASSVVPGEKLFFGSGTQLSVL.

V and J are TRBV7-9 and TRBJ2-7; D not certain. This CDR3 is 14 amino acids long. Looked up from germline, CDR1 is SEHNR and CDR2 is FQNEAQ (reference sequence). Trimming pared 4 bases from V and 6 bases from J, leaving 16 bases between. Written as DNA, the CDR3 is TGTGCCAGCAGCTCCCTGACACCTCCCTCCGAGCAGTACTTC. Translated: CASSSLTPPSEQYF.

This clone was counted once. V gene TRBV18 combines with J gene TRBJ2-1; TRBD1 might be the D (6 bases). Trimming pared 0 bases from V and 0 bases from J, leaving 12 bases between. The germline CDR1 and CDR2 sequences are KGHSH and LQKENI. The CDR3 extends over 17 amino acids. The CDR3 DNA reads as TGTGCCAGCTCACCACCCAGACAGGATAGCTCCTACAATGAGCAGTTCTTC. Amino acid sequence: CASSPPRQDSSYNEQFF.

V and J are TRBV6-1 and TRBJ2-7; tentatively, D is TRBD2 (5 bases). CDR1 is MNHNS and CDR2 is SASEGT in the germline V gene. Between the trimmed V and J ends, which lost 4 bases and 5 bases, there was a span of 9 bases. This CDR3 comprises 12 residues. CDR3 in amino acids: CASSVTGNEQYF. The CDR3 bases are TGTGCCAGCAGTGTAACCGGGAACGAGCAGTACTTC.

The chain couples TRBV7-9 to TRBJ1-1; a possible D gene is TRBD1 (5 bases). This CDR3 is 14 amino acids long. Germline V gives CDR1 SEHNR, CDR2 FQNEAQ (reference sequence). The ends were cut back, 3 bases at V and 2 bases at J, with 10 bases in the middle. DNA of the CDR3: TGTGCCAGCAGCTTGGGGCAGGCAAACACTGAAGCTTTCTTT. Its protein is CASSLGQANTEAFF.

For this clone: At one of its ends the junction is not consistent with the germline gene, which may arise from a read error. This CDR3 is CASSSSQGANTGELFF. Written as DNA, the CDR3 is TGTGCTAGCAGCTCATCCCAGGGGGCGAATACCGGGGAGCTGTTTTTT. The chain links TRBV7-7 to TRBJ2-2, with TRBD1 identical over 8 bases. The CDR3 extends over 16 amino acids. Germline V gene data show CDR1 as SSHAT and CDR2 as FNYEAQ (reference sequence).

The J gene is TRBJ2-5, the V gene TRBV2, with D perhaps TRBD1 (5 bases). With 5 bases removed from V and 3 bases from J, the gap between germline ends came to 16 bases. The CDR3 sequence is 15 residues long. Germline V gives CDR1 SNHLY, CDR2 FYNNEI. The CDR3 sequence: CASSPFRQGKETQYF. The CDR3 coding sequence is TGTGCCAGCAGTCCCTTTCGGCAGGGAAAAGAGACCCAGTACTTC.

This chain connects TRBV19 to TRBJ2-1; 7 bases fit TRBD1. Trimming cost V 3 bases and J 0 bases; bases outside gene matches: 2. Germline-derived CDR1 and CDR2 are LNHDA and SQIVND (reference sequence). There are 15 residues in the CDR3. Here the CDR3 DNA reads TGTGCCAGTAGTATTGGGGACAGCTCCTACAATGAGCAGTTCTTC. It translates to CASSIGDSSYNEQFF.